The 17 T cell receptor beta chains reported below all come from one sample, sequenced in a study of T cell repertoires in cytomegalovirus infection. TCRdb fed the reads into MiXCR, producing one record per CDR3 protein. The table records over 90,000 distinct CDR3 sequences, about 17% of them present only once. Sequenced material: PBMCs. Receptor source: a human donor in good health (CMV status not recorded). Some clones in this sample may be carry-over from other donors' samples.

This clonotype has at least ten counts. The chain joins TRBV6-2 or TRBV6-3 to TRBJ1-5; 7 nucleotides align to TRBD1. This CDR3 region has 14 residues. In germline, CDR1 is MNHEY, CDR2 SVGEGT. Trimming removed 6 bases from V and 7 bases from J; junction bases left unmatched: 9. The chain's CDR3 is CASSLTGKGQPQHF. CDR3 DNA: TGTGCCAGCAGCTTGACAGGGAAGGGACAGCCCCAGCATTTT.

This clonotype came up a few times. The chain is built from TRBV7-9 and TRBJ1-2; 8 bases are shared with TRBD1. Germline lookup yields CDR1 SEHNR and CDR2 FQNEAQ (reference sequence). This CDR3 region has 15 residues. V dropped 3 bases and J dropped 7; count of bases not matched to a gene: 10. The CDR3 reads CASSFPQGATLGYTF. In DNA, the CDR3 is TGTGCCAGCAGCTTTCCTCAGGGGGCAACTCTTGGCTACACCTTC. The whole variable domain, filled in from reference TRBV7-9 and TRBJ1-2, reads DTGVSQNPRHKITKRGQNVTFRCDPISEHNRLYWYRQTLGQGPEFLTYFQNEAQLEKSRLLSDRFSAERPKGSFSTLEIQRTEQGDSAMYLCASSFPQGATLGYTFGSGTRLTVV.

This clonotype was counted many times. J is TRBJ1-2 and V is TRBV7-2; 8 nucleotides match TRBD1. V gave up 1 base and J gave up 14 bases; unmatched junction bases: 15. Germline assignment: CDR1 SGHTA and CDR2 FQGNSA. The CDR3 has 15 residues. The CDR3: CASSLGRTGFSDGTF. DNA of the CDR3: TGTGCCAGCAGCTTAGGACGGACAGGGTTTTCCGATGGGACCTTC.

The chain joins TRBV6-6 to TRBJ1-1; D not certain. The CDR3 is 11 amino acids. V was trimmed by 2 bases and J by 5 bases, leaving 3 bases between them. From germline, CDR1 is MNHNY and CDR2 SVGAGI (reference sequence). The CDR3 coding sequence is TGTGCCAGCAGTTACGGAACTGAAGCTTTCTTT. Encoded protein: CASSYGTEAFF.

This clonotype was counted only a few times. J is TRBJ1-5 and V is TRBV19; no reliable D call. Germline V gene data show CDR1 as LNHDA and CDR2 as SQIVND (reference sequence). Trimming shortened V by 6 bases and J by 2 bases, and 8 bases separated the two germline ends. CDR3 length: 13 amino acids. The CDR3 reads CASSLPGNQPQHF. CDR3 in DNA: TGTGCCAGTAGCCTCCCTGGCAATCAGCCCCAGCATTTT.

This chain uses TRBV10-3 with TRBJ2-7; 9 bases match TRBD2. Germline CDR1 is ENHRY and CDR2 is SYGVKD. The V and J ends lost 8 bases and 5 bases, in that order; junction bases with no gene match: 10. The CDR3 spans 14 residues. DNA of the CDR3: TGTGCCATCTCCGGGGTAGCGGGGGACAACGAGCAGTACTTC. This encodes CAISGVAGDNEQYF.

The sample holds many counts of this clonotype. The V call is TRBV10-3, the J call TRBJ2-3, with D unclear. The CDR3 is 11 amino acids. Trimming shortened V by 4 bases and J by 4 bases, and 3 bases separated the two germline ends. Germline loops: CDR1 ENHRY, CDR2 SYGVKD. The DNA for the CDR3 is TGTGCCATCAGTGTAGCAGATACGCAGTATTTT. Translation: CAISVADTQYF.

This clonotype was detected many times. The chain is built from TRBV7-2 and TRBJ2-5, with unresolved D. This CDR3 comprises 12 residues. The germline CDR1 and CDR2 sequences are SGHTA and FQGNSA. Trimming removed 1 base from V and 5 bases from J, with 5 bases in between. Here the CDR3 DNA reads TGTGCCAGCAGCTTAGTTGTTGAGACCCAGTACTTC. Protein sequence: CASSLVVETQYF.

This clonotype came up a few times. The chain is built from TRBV11-2 and TRBJ2-7; 8 positions agree with TRBD2. The CDR3 length is 15 residues. V dropped 5 bases and J dropped 2; count of bases not matched to a gene: 8. CDR1 is SGHAT, CDR2 FQNNGV, per germline. CDR3: CASSPTGGLAYEQYF. CDR3 nucleotide sequence: TGTGCCAGCAGCCCTACGGGGGGGCTAGCCTACGAGCAGTACTTC. Drawing the rest from reference TRBV11-2 and TRBJ2-7, the complete variable domain is EAGVAQSPRYKIIEKRQSVAFWCNPISGHATLYWYQQILGQGPKLLIQFQNNGVVDDSQLPKDRFSAERLKGVDSTLKIQPAKLEDSAVYLCASSPTGGLAYEQYFGPGTRLTVT.

This clonotype has a count of ten or more. The chain uses TRBV14 and TRBJ2-2; TRBD1 aligns across 9 bases. Trimming removed 7 bases from V and 4 bases from J; junction bases left unmatched: 10. This CDR3 spans 16 amino acids. Germline CDR1 is SGHDN and CDR2 is FVKESK. CDR3 in amino acids: CASKSSGTGPTGELFF. In nucleotides, the CDR3 is TGTGCCAGCAAATCGTCCGGGACAGGGCCCACCGGGGAGCTGTTTTTT.

The genes are TRBV20-1 and TRBJ1-2; the match to TRBD1 covers 10 bases. V gave up 0 bases and J gave up 6 bases; unmatched junction bases: 7. From germline, CDR1 is DFQATT and CDR2 SNEGSKA (reference sequence). CDR3 length equals 15 residues. The CDR3, as DNA: TGCAGTGCTAGAGATCGGGGACAGGGGCCTAATGGCTACACCTTC. It is translated as CSARDRGQGPNGYTF.

This clonotype was recorded at least ten times. The chain combines TRBV7-8 with TRBJ1-2; 8 bases line up with TRBD1. Looked up from germline, CDR1 is SGHVS and CDR2 is FQNEAQ. The CDR3 is made up of 13 amino acids. Trimming at V came to 5 bases and at J to 6 bases, leaving 5 bases not matched to a gene. CDR3 in amino acids: CASSTGGWDGYTF. Here the CDR3 DNA reads TGTGCCAGCAGCACAGGGGGTTGGGATGGCTACACCTTC. The whole variable domain, filled in from reference TRBV7-8 and TRBJ1-2, reads GAGVSQSPRYKVAKRGQDVALRCDPISGHVSLFWYQQALGQGPEFLTYFQNEAQLDKSGLPSDRFFAERPEGSVSTLKIQRTQQEDSAVYLCASSTGGWDGYTFGSGTRLTVV.

This clonotype was seen many times. The rearrangement links TRBV5-4 to TRBJ2-1, with 8 bases lining up with TRBD1. The CDR3 totals 15 residues. Germline V lookup: CDR1 SGHNT, CDR2 YYREEE (reference sequence). Germline trimming cut 2 bases from V and 1 base from J; bases unmatched to any gene: 2. In DNA, the CDR3 is TGTGCCAGCAGCTTTACAGGGGGATCCTACAATGAGCAGTTCTTC. Protein sequence: CASSFTGGSYNEQFF.

The chain uses TRBV7-9 and TRBJ2-3; D remains ambiguous. The CDR3 extends over 14 amino acids. The ends were cut back, 4 bases at V and 1 base at J, with 9 bases in the middle. The V gene's germline CDR1 is SEHNR and CDR2 FQNEAQ (reference sequence). The CDR3 protein is CASSSYLGTDTQYF. In DNA form, the CDR3 reads TGTGCCAGCAGCTCTTACCTAGGCACAGATACGCAGTATTTT.

This clonotype was recorded many times. The V and J genes are TRBV7-2 and TRBJ2-6; no clear D. This CDR3 contains 14 residues. V lost 5 bases, J lost 0 bases, and 5 bases lay in between. Germline loops: CDR1 SGHTA, CDR2 FQGNSA. The chain's CDR3 is CASSPSSGANVLTF. CDR3 nucleotide sequence: TGTGCCAGCAGCCCTAGCTCTGGGGCCAACGTCCTGACTTTC.

This clonotype was seen only a few times. The chain is built from TRBV9 and TRBJ2-7; D ambiguous. Germline loops: CDR1 SGDLS, CDR2 YYNGEE. The CDR3 runs 14 residues. The V gene lost 0 bases and the J gene lost 0 bases, with 7 bases spanning the gap. The CDR3 sequence is CASSVDGTSYEQYF. The CDR3 nucleotides are TGTGCCAGCAGCGTAGATGGCACCTCCTACGAGCAGTACTTC.

J is TRBJ2-1 and V is TRBV7-9; 8 positions match TRBD2. CDR1 SEHNR and CDR2 FQNEAQ come from the germline V gene (reference sequence). This CDR3 is 15 amino acids long. Trimming at V came to 1 base and at J to 4 bases, leaving 3 bases not matched to a gene. CDR3 amino acids: CASSLGLARYNEQFF. In DNA, the CDR3 is TGTGCCAGCAGCTTAGGACTAGCGAGATACAATGAGCAGTTCTTC.